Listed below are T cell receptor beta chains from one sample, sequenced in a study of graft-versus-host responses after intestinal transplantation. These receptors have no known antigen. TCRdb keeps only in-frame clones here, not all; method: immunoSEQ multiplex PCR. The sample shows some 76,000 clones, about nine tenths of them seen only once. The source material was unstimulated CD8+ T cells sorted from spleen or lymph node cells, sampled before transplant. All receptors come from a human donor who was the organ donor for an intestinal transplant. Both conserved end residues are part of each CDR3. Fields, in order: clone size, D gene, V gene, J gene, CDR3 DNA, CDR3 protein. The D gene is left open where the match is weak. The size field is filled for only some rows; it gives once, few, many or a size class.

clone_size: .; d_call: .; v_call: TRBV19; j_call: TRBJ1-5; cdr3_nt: TGTGCCAGTAAGGGAACAGACACCAATCAGCCCCAGCATTTT; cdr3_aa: CASKGTDTNQPQHF
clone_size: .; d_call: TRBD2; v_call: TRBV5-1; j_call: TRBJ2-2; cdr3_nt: TGCGCCAGCAGCTTGGGTCTAGCGGCCGGGGAGCTGTTTTTT; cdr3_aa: CASSLGLAAGELFF
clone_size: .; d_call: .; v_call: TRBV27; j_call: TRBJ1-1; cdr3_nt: TGTGCCAGCAGTTTTTCAGGGGTGACTGAAGCTTTCTTT; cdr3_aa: CASSFSGVTEAFF
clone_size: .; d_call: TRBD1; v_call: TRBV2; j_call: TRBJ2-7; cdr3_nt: TGTGCCAGCAAGAAACAGGGGGCTCCCTACGAGCAGTACTTC; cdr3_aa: CASKKQGAPYEQYF
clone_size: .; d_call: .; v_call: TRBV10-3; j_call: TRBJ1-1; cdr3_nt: TGTGCCATCAGTGATCACAGGGTTCCAGGGATCGGTGAAGCTTTCTTT; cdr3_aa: CAISDHRVPGIGEAFF
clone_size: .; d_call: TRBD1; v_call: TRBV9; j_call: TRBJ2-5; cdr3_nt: TGTGCCAGCAGTCTTACAGGGGGCGCGGGAGAGACCCAGTACTTC; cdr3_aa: CASSLTGGAGETQYF
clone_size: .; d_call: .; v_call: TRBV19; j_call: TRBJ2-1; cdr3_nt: TGTGCCAGTAGTATCCCGGGGCCCAATGAGCAGTTCTTC; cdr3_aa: CASSIPGPNEQFF
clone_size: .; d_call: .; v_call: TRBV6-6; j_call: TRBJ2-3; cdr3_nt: TGTGCCAGCGGAGGGATCACAGATACGCAGTATTTT; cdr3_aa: CASGGITDTQYF
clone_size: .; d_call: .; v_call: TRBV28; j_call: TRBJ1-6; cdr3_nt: TGTGCCAGCAGTTTGTCGGACAGCTTCAATTCCTATAATTCACCCCTCCACTTT; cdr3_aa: CASSLSDSFNSYNSPLHF
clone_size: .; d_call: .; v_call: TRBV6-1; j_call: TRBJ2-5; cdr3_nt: TGTGCCAGCGAATTTCTAGCGACGAAAGAGACCCAGTACTTC; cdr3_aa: CASEFLATKETQYF
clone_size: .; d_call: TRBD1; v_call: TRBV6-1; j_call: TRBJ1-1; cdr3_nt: TGTGCCAGCAGTGAAGCTCCCGGGACAGGGAACACTGAAGCTTTCTTT; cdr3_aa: CASSEAPGTGNTEAFF
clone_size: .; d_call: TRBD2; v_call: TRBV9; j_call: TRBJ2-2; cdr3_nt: TGTGCCAGCAGTATTGAGCGGGGGGCGAACACCGGGGAGCTGTTTTTT; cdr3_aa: CASSIERGANTGELFF
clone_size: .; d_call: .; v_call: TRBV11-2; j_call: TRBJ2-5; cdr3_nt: TGTGCCAGCAGCGCAGGACTCACCGAGGTGTCGACCCAGTACTTC; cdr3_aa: CASSAGLTEVSTQYF
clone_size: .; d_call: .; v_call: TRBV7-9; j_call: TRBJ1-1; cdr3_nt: TGTGCCAGCAGCTTAGAGCCGGCCGGCACTGAAGCTTTCTTT; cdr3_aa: CASSLEPAGTEAFF
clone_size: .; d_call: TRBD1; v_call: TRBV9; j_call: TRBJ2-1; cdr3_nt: TGTGCCAGCAGCGCTCGGACAGGGGTTGGGAATGAGCAGTTCTTC; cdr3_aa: CASSARTGVGNEQFF
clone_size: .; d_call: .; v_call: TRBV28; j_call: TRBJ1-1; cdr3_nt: TGTGCCAGCAGTTTTGAGGGCGGCGGTACTGAAGCTTTCTTT; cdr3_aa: CASSFEGGGTEAFF
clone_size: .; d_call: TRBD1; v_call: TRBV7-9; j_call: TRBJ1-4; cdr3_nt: TGTGCCAGCAGCTCCGTTGGACAGGGGGATGAAAAACTGTTTTTT; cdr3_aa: CASSSVGQGDEKLFF
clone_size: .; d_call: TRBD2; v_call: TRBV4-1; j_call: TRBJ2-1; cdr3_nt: TGCGCCAGCAGCCAAACCGGACTAGCGGGCTACAATGAGCAGTTCTTC; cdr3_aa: CASSQTGLAGYNEQFF
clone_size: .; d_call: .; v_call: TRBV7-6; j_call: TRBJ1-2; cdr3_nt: TGTGCCAGCAGCTTAGCAGGGGACGGCGACTATGGCTACACCTTC; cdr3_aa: CASSLAGDGDYGYTF
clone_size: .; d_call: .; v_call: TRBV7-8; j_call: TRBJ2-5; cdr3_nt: TGTGCCAGCAGCCCCCGAGGGTGGGCGGGTAATCAAGAGACCCAGTACTTC; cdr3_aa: CASSPRGWAGNQETQYF
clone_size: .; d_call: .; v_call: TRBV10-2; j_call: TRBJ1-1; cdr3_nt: TGCGCCAGCAGTCTGGGGGTAGGGACTGAAGCTTTCTTT; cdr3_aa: CASSLGVGTEAFF
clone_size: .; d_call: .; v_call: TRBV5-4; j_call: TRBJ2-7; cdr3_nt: TGTGCCAGCAGCTTGGTAGGGGCCGAGCAGTACTTC; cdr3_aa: CASSLVGAEQYF
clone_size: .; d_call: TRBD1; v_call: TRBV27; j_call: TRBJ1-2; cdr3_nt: TGTGCCAGCAGTCCTAACAGGGGCCCTAACTATGGCTACACCTTC; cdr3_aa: CASSPNRGPNYGYTF
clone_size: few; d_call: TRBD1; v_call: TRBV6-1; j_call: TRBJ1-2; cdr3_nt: TGTGCCAGCAGTGAAGGGACAGGGGGCGCCTATGGCTACACCTTC; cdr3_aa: CASSEGTGGAYGYTF
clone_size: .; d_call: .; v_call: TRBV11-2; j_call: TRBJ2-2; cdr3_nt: TGTGCCAGCAGCGGCTCCCTGGGGGGGCTGGGGGAGCTGTTTTTT; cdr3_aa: CASSGSLGGLGELFF
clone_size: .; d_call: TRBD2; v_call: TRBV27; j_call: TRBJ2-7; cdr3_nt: TGTGCCGCCGGGAGGGGTTCATACGAGCAGTACTTC; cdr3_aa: CAAGRGSYEQYF
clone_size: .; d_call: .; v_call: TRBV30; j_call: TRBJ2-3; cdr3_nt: TGTGCCTGGAGTGTAAGGCTGGCAGTCACAGATACGCAGTATTTT; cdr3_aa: CAWSVRLAVTDTQYF
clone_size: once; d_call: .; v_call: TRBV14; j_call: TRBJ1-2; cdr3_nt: TGTGCCAGCAGCCAAGAATGGGGGCTCTATGGCTACACCTTC; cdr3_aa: CASSQEWGLYGYTF
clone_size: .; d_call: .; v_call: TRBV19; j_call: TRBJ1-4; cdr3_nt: TGTGCCAGTAGTAGATACAGAAGAGGAGATGAAAAACTGTTTTTT; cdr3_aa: CASSRYRRGDEKLFF
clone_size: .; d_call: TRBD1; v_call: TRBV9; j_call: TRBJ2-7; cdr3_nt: TGTGCCAGCAGCGGACAGGGGGCCTACGAGCAGTACTTC; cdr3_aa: CASSGQGAYEQYF
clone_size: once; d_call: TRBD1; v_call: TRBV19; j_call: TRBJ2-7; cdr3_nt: TGTGCCAGTAGTAGCCGGGACAGAAATTACGAGCAGTACTTC; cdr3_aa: CASSSRDRNYEQYF
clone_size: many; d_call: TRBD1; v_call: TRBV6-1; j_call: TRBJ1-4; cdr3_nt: TGTGCCAGCAGTGAAGCTGCGACAGGGGGCGAAAAACTGTTTTTT; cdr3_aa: CASSEAATGGEKLFF
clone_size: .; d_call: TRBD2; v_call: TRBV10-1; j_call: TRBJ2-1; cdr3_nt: TGCGCCAGCAGTGAGTCGGACCTTGAGGGAAGCGGGGGAGACAATGAGCAGTTCTTC; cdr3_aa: CASSESDLEGSGGDNEQFF
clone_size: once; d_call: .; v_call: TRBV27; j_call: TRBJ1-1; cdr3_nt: TGTGCCAGCAGTTTAGGTGTTTCAAACACTGAAGCTTTCTTT; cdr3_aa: CASSLGVSNTEAFF
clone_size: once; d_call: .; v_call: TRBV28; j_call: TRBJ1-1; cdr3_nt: TGTGCCAGCAGTTTAGTGGGGGCTGCCATGAACACTGAAGCTTTCTTT; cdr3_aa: CASSLVGAAMNTEAFF
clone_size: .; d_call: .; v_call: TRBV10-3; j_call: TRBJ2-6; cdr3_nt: TGTGCCATCAGTGAGTCAGACTCTGGGGCCAACGTCCTGACTTTC; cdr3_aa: CAISESDSGANVLTF
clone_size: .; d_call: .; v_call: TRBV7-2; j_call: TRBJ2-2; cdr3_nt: TGTGCCAGCAGCCTCAGGAGACTATTAACCGGGGAGCTGTTTTTT; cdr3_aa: CASSLRRLLTGELFF
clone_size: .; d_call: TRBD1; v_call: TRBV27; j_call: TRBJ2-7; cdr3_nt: TGTGCCAGCAGTTTAGGAGGGGGGACAGGGGTCGAGCAGTACTTC; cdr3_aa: CASSLGGGTGVEQYF
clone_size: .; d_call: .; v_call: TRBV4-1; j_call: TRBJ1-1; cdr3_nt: TGCGCCAGCAGCCGAATAGGCGGGAACACTGAAGCTTTCTTT; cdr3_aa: CASSRIGGNTEAFF
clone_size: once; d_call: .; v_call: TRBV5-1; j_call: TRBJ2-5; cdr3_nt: TGCGCCAGCAGCGTTGCAGGGCCCAAAGTCCAAGAGACCCAGTACTTC; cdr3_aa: CASSVAGPKVQETQYF
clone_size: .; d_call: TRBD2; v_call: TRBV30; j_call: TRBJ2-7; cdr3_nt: TGTGCCTGGAGTATTTGGACGTCGACTAGCGGGGACGAGCAGTACTTC; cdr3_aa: CAWSIWTSTSGDEQYF
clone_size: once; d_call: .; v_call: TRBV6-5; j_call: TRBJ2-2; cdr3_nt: TGTGCCAGCAGTTACTCGACAGATCGGAACACCGGGGAGCTGTTTTTT; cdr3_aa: CASSYSTDRNTGELFF
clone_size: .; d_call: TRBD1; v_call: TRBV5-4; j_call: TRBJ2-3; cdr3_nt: TGTGCCAGCACCCTCACGGGACAGAGCTCAGATACGCAGTATTTT; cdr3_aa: CASTLTGQSSDTQYF
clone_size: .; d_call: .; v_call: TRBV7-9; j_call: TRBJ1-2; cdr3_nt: TGTGCCAGCAGCCCGACAGAAGTCTATGGCTACACCTTC; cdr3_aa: CASSPTEVYGYTF
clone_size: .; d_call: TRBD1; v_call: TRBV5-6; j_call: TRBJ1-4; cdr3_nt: TGTGCCAGCAGGAAAGCTACAGGGGGCTCTAATGAAAAACTGTTTTTT; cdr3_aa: CASRKATGGSNEKLFF
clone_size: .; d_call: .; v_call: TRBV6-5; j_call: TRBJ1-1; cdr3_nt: TGTGCCAGCAGTTACTACAGGGACACTGAAGCTTTCTTT; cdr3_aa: CASSYYRDTEAFF
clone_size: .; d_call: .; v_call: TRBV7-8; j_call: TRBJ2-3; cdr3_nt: TGTGCCAGCAGCTTGTTCACAGATACGCAGTATTTT; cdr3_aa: CASSLFTDTQYF
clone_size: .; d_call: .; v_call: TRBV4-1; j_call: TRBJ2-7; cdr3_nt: TGCGCCAGCAGCCAAGAGGACAGTTACTCCTACGAGCAGTACTTC; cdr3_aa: CASSQEDSYSYEQYF
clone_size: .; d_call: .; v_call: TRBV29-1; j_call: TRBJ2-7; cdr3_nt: TGCAGCGTTGGTACCGGGAGCTCCTACGAGCAGTACTTC; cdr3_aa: CSVGTGSSYEQYF
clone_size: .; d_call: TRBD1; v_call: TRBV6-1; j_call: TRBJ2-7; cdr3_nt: TGTGCCAGCAGTGTAATTGGGGGACAGGTGTTCTACGAGCAGTACTTC; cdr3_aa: CASSVIGGQVFYEQYF
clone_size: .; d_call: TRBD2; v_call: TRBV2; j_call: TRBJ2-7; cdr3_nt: TGTGCCAGCAGTGAGGGAGGGTACGGCTACGAGCAGTACTTC; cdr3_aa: CASSEGGYGYEQYF
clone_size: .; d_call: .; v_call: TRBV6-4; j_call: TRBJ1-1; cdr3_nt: TGTGCCAGCAGTGACTCGGACGGCGGGGAAGCTTTCTTT; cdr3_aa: CASSDSDGGEAFF